The TCR beta chain under discussion was sequenced for a study of blood T cell repertoires in COVID-19. Study at large: Donors in the United States, Italy and Spain gave samples during acute or convalescent COVID-19. From T cells, B-cell-depleted T cells, or PBMCs came the material, which was cDNA or gDNA.

In the authors' methods: Reference gene primer amplification gave estimated nucleated cell counts. The data were produced by immunoSEQ multiplex PCR, yet TCRdb's version contains in-frame clones alone and is incomplete. The V and J calls and clone size were taken over from that table, and D and trimming were inferred from the DNA. Of approximately 210,000 clones listed, around 81% are singletons. Study members were between about 18 and 100 years old and lived in 20 to 30 US regions. This CDR3 has 19 amino acids. Trimming removed 6 bases from V and 0 bases from J; junction bases left unmatched: 17. The germline gives CDR1 MNHEY, CDR2 SMNVEV (reference sequence).

The rearrangement uses TRBV27 and TRBJ2-3; 8 bases agree with TRBD2. The sequenced material came from PBMCs or T cells enriched from blood (not recorded which). The receptor's source is a young man with acute COVID-19. The CDR3 coding sequence is TGTGCCAGCAGCTTTATGATGACACATAGCGGGGCTAGCACAGATACGCAGTATTTT. Translating gives CASSFMMTHSGASTDTQYF.